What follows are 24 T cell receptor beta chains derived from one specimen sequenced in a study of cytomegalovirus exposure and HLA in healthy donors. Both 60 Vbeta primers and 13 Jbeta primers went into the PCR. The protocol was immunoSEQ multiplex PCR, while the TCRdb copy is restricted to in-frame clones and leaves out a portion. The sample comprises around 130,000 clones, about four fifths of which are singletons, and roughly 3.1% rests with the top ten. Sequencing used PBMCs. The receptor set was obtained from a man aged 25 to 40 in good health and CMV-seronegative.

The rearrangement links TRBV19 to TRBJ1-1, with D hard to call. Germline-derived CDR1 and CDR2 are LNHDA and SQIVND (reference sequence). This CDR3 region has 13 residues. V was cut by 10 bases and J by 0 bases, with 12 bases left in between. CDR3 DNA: TGTGCCACCAAACGTGAGTTGAACACTGAAGCTTTCTTT. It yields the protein CATKRELNTEAFF.

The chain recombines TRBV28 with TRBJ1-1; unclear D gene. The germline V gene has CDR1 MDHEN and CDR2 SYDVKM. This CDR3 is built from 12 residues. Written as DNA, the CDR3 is TGTGCTACCGGGAGCGCCGTGACTGAAGCTTTCTTT. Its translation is CATGSAVTEAFF.

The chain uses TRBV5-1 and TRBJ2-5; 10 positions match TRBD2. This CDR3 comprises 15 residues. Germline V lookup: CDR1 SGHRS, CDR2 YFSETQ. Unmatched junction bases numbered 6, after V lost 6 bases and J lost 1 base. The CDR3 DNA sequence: TGCGCCAGCATTAGCGGGGGGAGCCCCCAAGAGACCCAGTACTTC. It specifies CASISGGSPQETQYF.

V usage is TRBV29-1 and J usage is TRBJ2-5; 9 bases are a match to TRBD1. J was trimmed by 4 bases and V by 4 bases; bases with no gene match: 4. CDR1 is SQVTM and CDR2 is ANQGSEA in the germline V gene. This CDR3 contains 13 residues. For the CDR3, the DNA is TGCAGCGTTGCCCCGACAGGGGGAGAGACCCAGTACTTC. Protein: CSVAPTGGETQYF.

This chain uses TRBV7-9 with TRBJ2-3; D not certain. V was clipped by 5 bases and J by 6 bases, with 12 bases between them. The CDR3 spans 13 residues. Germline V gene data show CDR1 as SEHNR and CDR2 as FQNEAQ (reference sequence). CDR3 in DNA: TGTGCCAGCAGCAAGAACTCCGAGGATACGCAGTATTTT. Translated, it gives CASSKNSEDTQYF.

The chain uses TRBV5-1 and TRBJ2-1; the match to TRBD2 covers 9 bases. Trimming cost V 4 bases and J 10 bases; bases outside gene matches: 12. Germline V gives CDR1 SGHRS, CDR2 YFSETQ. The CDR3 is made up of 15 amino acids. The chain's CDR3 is CASSPPGGGAGEQFF. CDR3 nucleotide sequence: TGCGCCAGCAGCCCCCCCGGCGGGGGGGCCGGGGAGCAGTTCTTC.

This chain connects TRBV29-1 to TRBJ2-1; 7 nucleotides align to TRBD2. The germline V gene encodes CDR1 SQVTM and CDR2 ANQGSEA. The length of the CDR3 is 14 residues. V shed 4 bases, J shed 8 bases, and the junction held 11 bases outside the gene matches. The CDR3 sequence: CSVVLAGVIYEQFF. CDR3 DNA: TGCAGCGTTGTACTGGCGGGAGTTATATATGAGCAGTTCTTC.

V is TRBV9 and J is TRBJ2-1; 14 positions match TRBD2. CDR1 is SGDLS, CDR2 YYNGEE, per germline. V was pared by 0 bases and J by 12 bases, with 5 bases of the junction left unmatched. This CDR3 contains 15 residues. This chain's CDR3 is CASSVGGLAGVGQFF. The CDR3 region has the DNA TGTGCCAGCAGCGTAGGGGGACTAGCGGGAGTGGGGCAGTTCTTC.

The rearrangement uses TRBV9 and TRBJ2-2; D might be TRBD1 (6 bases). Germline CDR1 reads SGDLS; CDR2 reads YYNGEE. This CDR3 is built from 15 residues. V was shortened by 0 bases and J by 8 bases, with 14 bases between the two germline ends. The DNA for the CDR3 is TGTGCCAGCAGCGTAGACTTGGGGGCGGTGGGGGAGCTGTTTTTT. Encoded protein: CASSVDLGAVGELFF.

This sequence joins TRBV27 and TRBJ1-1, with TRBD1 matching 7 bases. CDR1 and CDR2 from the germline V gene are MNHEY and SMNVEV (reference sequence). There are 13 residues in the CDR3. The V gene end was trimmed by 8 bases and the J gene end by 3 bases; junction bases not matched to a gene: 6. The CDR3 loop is CASLSRGHTEAFF. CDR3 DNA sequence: TGTGCCAGCCTATCTAGGGGGCACACTGAAGCTTTCTTT.

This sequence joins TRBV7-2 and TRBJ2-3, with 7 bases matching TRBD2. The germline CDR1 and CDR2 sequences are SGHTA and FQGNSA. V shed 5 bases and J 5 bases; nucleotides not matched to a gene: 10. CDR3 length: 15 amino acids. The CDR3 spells CASSRGTWGGDTQYF. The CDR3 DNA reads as TGTGCCAGCAGCCGCGGGACTTGGGGGGGAGATACGCAGTATTTT.

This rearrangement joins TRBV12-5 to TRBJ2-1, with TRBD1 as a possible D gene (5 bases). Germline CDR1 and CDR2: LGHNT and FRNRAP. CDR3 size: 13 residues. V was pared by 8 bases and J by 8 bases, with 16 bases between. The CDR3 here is CASLGQGLHEQFF. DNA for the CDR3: TGTGCTAGTTTAGGACAAGGGTTGCATGAGCAGTTCTTC.

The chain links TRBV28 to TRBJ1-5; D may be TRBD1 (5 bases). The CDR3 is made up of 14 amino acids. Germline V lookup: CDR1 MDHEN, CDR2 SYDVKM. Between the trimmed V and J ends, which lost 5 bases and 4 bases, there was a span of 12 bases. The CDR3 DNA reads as TGTGCCAGCAGTCAGGGACTTTCTAATCAGCCCCAGCATTTT. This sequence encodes CASSQGLSNQPQHF.

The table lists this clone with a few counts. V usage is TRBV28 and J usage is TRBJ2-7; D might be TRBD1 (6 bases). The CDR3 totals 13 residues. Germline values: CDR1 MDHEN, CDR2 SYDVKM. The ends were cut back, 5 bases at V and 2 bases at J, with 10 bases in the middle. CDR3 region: CASSQGSTYEQYF. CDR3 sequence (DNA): TGTGCCAGCAGTCAGGGGTCCACCTACGAGCAGTACTTC.

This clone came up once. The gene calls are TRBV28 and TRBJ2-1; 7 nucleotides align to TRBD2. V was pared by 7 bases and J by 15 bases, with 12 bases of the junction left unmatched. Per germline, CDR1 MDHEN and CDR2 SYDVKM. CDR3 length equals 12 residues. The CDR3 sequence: CASNGLVDYRFF. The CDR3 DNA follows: TGTGCCAGCAACGGACTAGTTGACTATCGGTTCTTC.

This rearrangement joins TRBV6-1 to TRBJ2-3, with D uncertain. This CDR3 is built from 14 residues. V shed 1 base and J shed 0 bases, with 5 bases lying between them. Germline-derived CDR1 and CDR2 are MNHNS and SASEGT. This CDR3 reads CASSEVSSTDTQYF. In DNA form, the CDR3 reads TGTGCCAGCAGTGAAGTTTCGAGCACAGATACGCAGTATTTT.

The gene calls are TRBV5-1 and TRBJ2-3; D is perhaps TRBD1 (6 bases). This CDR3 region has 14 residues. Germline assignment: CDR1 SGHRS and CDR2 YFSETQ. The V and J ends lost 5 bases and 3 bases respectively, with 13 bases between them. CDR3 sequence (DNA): TGCGCCAGCAGGGAGCAGGGGATGACAGATACGCAGTATTTT. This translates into CASREQGMTDTQYF.

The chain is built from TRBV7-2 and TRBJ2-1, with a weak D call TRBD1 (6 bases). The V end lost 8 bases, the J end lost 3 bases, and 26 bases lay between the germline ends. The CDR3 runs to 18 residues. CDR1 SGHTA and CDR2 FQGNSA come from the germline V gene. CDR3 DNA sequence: TGTGCCAGCCAACAACAGGGAACCCTTACATCCCTCTACAATGAGCAGTTCTTC. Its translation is CASQQQGTLTSLYNEQFF.

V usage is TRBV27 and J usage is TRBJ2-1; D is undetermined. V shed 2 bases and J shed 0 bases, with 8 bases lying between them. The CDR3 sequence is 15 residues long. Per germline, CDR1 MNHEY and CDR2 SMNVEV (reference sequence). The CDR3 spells CASSLDKSSYNEQFF. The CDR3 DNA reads TGTGCCAGCAGTTTAGACAAGAGCTCCTACAATGAGCAGTTCTTC.

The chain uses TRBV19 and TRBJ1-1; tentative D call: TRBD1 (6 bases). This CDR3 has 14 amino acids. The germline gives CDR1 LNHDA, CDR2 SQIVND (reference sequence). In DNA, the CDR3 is TGTGCTTCCCGGGGCAGGGGCCCGAACACTGAAGCTTTCTTT. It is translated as CASRGRGPNTEAFF.

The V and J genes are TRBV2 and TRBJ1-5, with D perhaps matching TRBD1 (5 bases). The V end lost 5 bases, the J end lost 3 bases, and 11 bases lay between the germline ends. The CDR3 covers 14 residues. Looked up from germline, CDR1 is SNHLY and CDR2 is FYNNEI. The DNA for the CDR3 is TGTGCCAGCAGTTTTGACAGCTTCAATCAGCCCCAGCATTTT. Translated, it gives CASSFDSFNQPQHF.

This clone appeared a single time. CDR3 amino acids: CASRTGVTNEKLFF. The CDR3 nucleotides read TGTGCCAGTAGAACTGGAGTGACTAATGAAAAACTGTTTTTT. The chain recombines TRBV19 with TRBJ1-4; unclear D gene. V was trimmed by 6 bases and J by 2 bases, leaving 10 bases between them. The CDR3 loop spans 14 amino acids. Germline values: CDR1 LNHDA, CDR2 SQIVND (reference sequence).

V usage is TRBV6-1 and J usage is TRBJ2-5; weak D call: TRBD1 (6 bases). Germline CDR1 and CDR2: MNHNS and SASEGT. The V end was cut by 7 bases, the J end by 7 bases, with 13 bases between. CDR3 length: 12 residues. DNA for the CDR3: TGTGCCAGCAAGTTTACAGGGTTGACCCAGTACTTC. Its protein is CASKFTGLTQYF.

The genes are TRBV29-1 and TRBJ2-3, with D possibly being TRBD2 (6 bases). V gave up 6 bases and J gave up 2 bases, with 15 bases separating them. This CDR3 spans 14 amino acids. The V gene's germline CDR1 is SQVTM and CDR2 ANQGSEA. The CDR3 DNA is TGCAGCGTCCGTCGCGGGGCAAACACAGATACGCAGTATTTT. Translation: CSVRRGANTDTQYF.